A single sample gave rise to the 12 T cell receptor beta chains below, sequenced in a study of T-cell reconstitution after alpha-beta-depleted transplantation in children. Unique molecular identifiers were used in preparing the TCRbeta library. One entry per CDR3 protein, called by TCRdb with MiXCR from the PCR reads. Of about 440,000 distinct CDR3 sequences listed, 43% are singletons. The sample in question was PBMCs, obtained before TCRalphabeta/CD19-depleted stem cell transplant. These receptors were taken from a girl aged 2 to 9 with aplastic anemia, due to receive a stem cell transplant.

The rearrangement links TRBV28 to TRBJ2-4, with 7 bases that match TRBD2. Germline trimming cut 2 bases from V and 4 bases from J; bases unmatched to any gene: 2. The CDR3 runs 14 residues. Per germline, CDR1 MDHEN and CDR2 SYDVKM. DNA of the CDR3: TGTGCCAGCAGTTTAGGCGGGGGAAAAAACATTCAGTACTTC. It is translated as CASSLGGGKNIQYF.

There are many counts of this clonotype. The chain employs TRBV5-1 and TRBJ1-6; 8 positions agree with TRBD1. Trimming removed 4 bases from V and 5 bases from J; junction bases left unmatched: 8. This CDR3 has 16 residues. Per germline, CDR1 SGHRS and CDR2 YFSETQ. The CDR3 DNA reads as TGCGCCAGCAGCCCGCGAGGGACAGGTGATAATTCACCCCTCCACTTT. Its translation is CASSPRGTGDNSPLHF.

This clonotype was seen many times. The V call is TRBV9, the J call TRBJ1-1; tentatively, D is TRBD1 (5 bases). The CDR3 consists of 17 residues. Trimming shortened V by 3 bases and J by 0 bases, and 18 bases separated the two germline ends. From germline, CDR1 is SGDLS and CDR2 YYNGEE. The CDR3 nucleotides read TGTGCCAGCAGCGGTGCTACAGGATTCTCCATGAACACTGAAGCTTTCTTT. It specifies CASSGATGFSMNTEAFF.

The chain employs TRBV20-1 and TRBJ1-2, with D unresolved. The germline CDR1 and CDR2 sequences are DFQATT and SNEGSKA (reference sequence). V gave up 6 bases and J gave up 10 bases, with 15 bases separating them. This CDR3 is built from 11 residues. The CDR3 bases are TGCAGTGCCCCCTCCCATAGAGACTACACCTTC. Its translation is CSAPSHRDYTF.

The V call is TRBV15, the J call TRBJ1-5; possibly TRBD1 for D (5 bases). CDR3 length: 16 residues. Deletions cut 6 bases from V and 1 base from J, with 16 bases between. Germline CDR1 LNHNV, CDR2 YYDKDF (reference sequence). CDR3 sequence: CATSPTRGLSNQPQHF. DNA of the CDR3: TGTGCCACCAGTCCGACGCGGGGGTTAAGCAATCAGCCCCAGCATTTT.

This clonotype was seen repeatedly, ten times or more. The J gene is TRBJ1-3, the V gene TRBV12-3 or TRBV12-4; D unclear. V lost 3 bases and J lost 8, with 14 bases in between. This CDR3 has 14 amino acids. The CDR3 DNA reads TGTGCCAGCAGTTTCAACGACGGAGTGTACACCATATATTTT. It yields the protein CASSFNDGVYTIYF.

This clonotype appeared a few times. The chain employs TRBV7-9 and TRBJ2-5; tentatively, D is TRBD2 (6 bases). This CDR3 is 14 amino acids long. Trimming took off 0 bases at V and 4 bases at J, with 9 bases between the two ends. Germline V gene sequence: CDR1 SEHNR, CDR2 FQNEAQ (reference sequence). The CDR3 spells CASSLARDPETQYF. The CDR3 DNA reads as TGTGCCAGCAGCTTAGCGCGGGATCCAGAGACCCAGTACTTC.

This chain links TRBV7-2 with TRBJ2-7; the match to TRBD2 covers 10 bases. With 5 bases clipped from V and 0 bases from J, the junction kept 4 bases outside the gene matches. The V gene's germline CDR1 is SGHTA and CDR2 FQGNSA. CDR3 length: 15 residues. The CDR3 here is CASSTGTSDSYEQYF. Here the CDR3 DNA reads TGTGCCAGCAGCACTGGGACTAGCGACTCCTACGAGCAGTACTTC.

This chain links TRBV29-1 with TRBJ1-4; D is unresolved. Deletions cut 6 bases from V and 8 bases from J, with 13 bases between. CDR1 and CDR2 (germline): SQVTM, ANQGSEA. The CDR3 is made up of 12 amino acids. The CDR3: CSVSQSGEKLFF. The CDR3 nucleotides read TGCAGCGTCTCTCAGTCGGGGGAAAAACTGTTTTTT.

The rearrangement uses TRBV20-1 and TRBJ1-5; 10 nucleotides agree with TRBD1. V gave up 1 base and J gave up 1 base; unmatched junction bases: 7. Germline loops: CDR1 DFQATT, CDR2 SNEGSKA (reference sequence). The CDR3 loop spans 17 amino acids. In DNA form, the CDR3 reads TGCAGTGCTAGAGTCGGTGGGGGACAGGGGAGCAATCAGCCCCAGCATTTT. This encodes CSARVGGGQGSNQPQHF.

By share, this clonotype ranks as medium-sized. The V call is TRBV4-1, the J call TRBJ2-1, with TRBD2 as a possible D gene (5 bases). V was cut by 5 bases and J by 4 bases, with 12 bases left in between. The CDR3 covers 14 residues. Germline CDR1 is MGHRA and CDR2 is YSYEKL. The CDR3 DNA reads TGCGCCAGCAGCAGAGTGGGAGAGTACAATGAGCAGTTCTTC. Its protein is CASSRVGEYNEQFF.

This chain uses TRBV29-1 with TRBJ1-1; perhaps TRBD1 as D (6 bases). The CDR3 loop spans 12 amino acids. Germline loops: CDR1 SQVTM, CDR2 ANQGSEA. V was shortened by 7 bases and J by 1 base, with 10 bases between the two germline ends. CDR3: CSGDNQNTEAFF. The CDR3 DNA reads TGCAGCGGGGACAATCAGAACACTGAAGCTTTCTTT.